These 10 T cell receptor beta chains were sequenced from one sample in a study of blood T cell repertoires in COVID-19. Some clones are missing from TCRdb's copy, which holds only in-frame ones; the method was immunoSEQ multiplex PCR. The sample shows approximately 50,000 clones, 65% to 90% of them seen only once. The sample was peripheral blood. The origin of the receptors is a human donor in a cohort sampled during active COVID-19.

CDR3: CAIPGQGDNEQFF. The CDR3 DNA sequence: TGTGCCATCCCGGGACAGGGGGACAATGAGCAGTTCTTC. The V gene is TRBV28, the J gene TRBJ2-1; 11 nucleotides agree with TRBD1. This CDR3 region has 13 residues. Germline lookup yields CDR1 MDHEN and CDR2 SYDVKM. V lost 10 bases to trimming and J lost 5 bases; unmatched junction nucleotides: 4.

The J gene is TRBJ1-1, the V gene TRBV5-1; unclear D gene. Per germline, CDR1 SGHRS and CDR2 YFSETQ. The CDR3 consists of 14 residues. V was clipped by 1 base and J by 5 bases, with 12 bases between them. The CDR3 region is CASSLQDAGTEAFF. The CDR3 nucleotides read TGCGCCAGCAGCTTGCAGGATGCTGGAACTGAAGCTTTCTTT.

This sequence joins TRBV28 and TRBJ1-6; D might be TRBD1 (5 bases). Germline assignment: CDR1 MDHEN and CDR2 SYDVKM. Trimming left V 5 bases short and J 10 bases short, with 30 bases between. The CDR3 spans 19 residues. The DNA of the CDR3 is TGTGCCAGCAGTGTGACCGGGTTGTGGGTACAGGCTATAATGTCACCCCTCCACTTT. Translated, it gives CASSVTGLWVQAIMSPLHF.

V and J are TRBV5-1 and TRBJ2-2; 9 bases match TRBD2. The germline V gene has CDR1 SGHRS and CDR2 YFSETQ. The CDR3 contains 14 residues. Germline trimming cut 7 bases from V and 7 bases from J; bases unmatched to any gene: 8. The chain's CDR3 is CASHASGMDGELFF. CDR3 DNA sequence: TGCGCCAGCCACGCTAGCGGGATGGACGGGGAGCTGTTTTTT.

The chain carries TRBV18 and TRBJ1-1; 7 nucleotides align to TRBD1. CDR1 is KGHSH and CDR2 is LQKENI in the germline V gene. CDR3 length: 13 residues. The junction had 8 bases not matched to a gene; V was cut back by 3 bases and J by 10 bases. CDR3 amino acids: CASSPETGLRAFF. The CDR3 bases are TGTGCCAGCTCACCGGAGACAGGGCTCCGAGCTTTCTTT.

This chain links TRBV23-1 with TRBJ2-2, with D possibly matching TRBD2 (7 bases). Being an ORF, TRBV23-1 has a function that is uncertain. CDR3 length equals 18 residues. The V and J ends lost 3 bases and 0 bases respectively, with 17 bases between them. Here the CDR3 reads CASSHPEGEGSNTGELFF. Written as DNA, the CDR3 is TGCGCCAGCAGTCATCCCGAGGGGGAGGGCTCGAACACCGGGGAGCTGTTTTTT.

The CDR3 region has the DNA TGTGCCAGCAGTTATACCGGGACTATCGCAACAGATACGCAGTATTTT. Encoded protein: CASSYTGTIATDTQYF. The rearrangement uses TRBV6-5 and TRBJ2-3, with 7 bases lining up with TRBD2. The trim removed 3 bases at V and 3 bases at J, leaving 9 bases unmatched. Germline V gene sequence: CDR1 MNHEY, CDR2 SVGAGI. This CDR3 has 16 amino acids.

The chain carries TRBV5-1 and TRBJ2-3, with 10 bases aligning to TRBD2. Germline V gene sequence: CDR1 SGHRS, CDR2 YFSETQ. Germline trimming cut 2 bases from V and 9 bases from J; bases unmatched to any gene: 9. The CDR3 is 15 residues long. CDR3 loop: CASSLDMGLARTQYF. The CDR3 DNA reads as TGCGCCAGCAGCTTAGACATGGGACTAGCGAGAACGCAGTATTTT. The full variable domain, its missing parts supplied by reference TRBV5-1 and TRBJ2-3, is KAGVTQTPRYLIKTRGQQVTLSCSPISGHRSVSWYQQTPGQGLQFLFEYFSETQRNKGNFPGRFSGRQFSNSRSEMNVSTLELGDSALYLCASSLDMGLARTQYFGPGTRLTVL.

This rearrangement joins TRBV7-2 to TRBJ2-3; the D gene is possibly TRBD1 (6 bases). V was pared by 8 bases and J by 0 bases, with 12 bases between. The CDR3 is made up of 14 amino acids. Germline CDR1 and CDR2: SGHTA and FQGNSA. For the CDR3, the DNA is TGTGCCAGCCGAGAGACAGGAAGCACAGATACGCAGTATTTT. Amino acids: CASRETGSTDTQYF.

Worth noting for this clone: A read error may account for a junction end that differs from germline. The genes are TRBV9 and TRBJ2-7; no firm D call. The CDR3 extends over 14 amino acids. Per the germline V gene, CDR1 is SGDLS and CDR2 is YYNGEE. The CDR3 is CASSVDYLSNEQYF. Here the CDR3 DNA reads TGTGCCAGCAGCGTAGACTACCTCTCCAACGAGCAGTACTTC.